Shown below are 21 T cell receptor beta chains from a single sample sequenced in a study of T-cell reconstitution after alpha-beta-depleted transplantation in children. The TCRbeta library was prepared with unique molecular identifiers. One entry per CDR3 protein results from TCRdb running MiXCR on the PCR reads. The repertoire holds hundreds of thousands of distinct CDR3 sequences, around 12% seen once, with about 5.6% in the top ten. The sample here was PBMCs from the stem cell graft donor, taken from the stem cell graft. These receptor sequences come from a human donor who donated a stem cell graft to a child with combined immunodeficiency.

The V call is TRBV7-2, the J call TRBJ2-1, with D perhaps given as TRBD1 or TRBD2 (5 bases each). Germline V gene lookup returns CDR1 SGHTA and CDR2 FQGNSA. This CDR3 is 14 amino acids long. Deletions cut 1 base from V and 7 bases from J, with 11 bases between. The CDR3 spells CASSLGRGVNEQFF. The CDR3 nucleotides are TGTGCCAGCAGCTTAGGCCGGGGCGTGAATGAGCAGTTCTTC.

There are a few counts of this clonotype. The CDR3: CASSLGASIADTQYF. The CDR3 nucleotides are TGTGCCAGCAGCTTAGGGGCCAGCATCGCTGATACGCAGTATTTT. The rearrangement uses TRBV7-2 and TRBJ2-3; D gene ambiguous. CDR1 SGHTA and CDR2 FQGNSA come from the germline V gene. The CDR3 is 15 amino acids. Trimming cost V 1 base and J 6 bases, with 14 bases left between them.

V gene TRBV7-8 combines with J gene TRBJ2-7, with D uncertain. The CDR3 has 17 residues. Trimming pared 1 base from V and 0 bases from J, leaving 16 bases between. Germline V gene sequence: CDR1 SGHVS, CDR2 FQNEAQ. CDR3 coding DNA: TGTGCCAGCAGCTTAGTTGCCGGGCAGAGCCTCTCCTACGAGCAGTACTTC. Its protein is CASSLVAGQSLSYEQYF.

The CDR3 sequence is CASSLFASNPEQYF. As DNA, the CDR3 is TGTGCCAGCAGCTTATTTGCTTCAAATCCCGAGCAGTACTTC. This rearrangement joins TRBV7-2 to TRBJ2-7; D uncertain. V gave up 2 bases and J gave up 6 bases, with 14 bases separating them. CDR3 length equals 14 residues. The germline gives CDR1 SGHTA, CDR2 FQGNSA.

This clonotype was seen at least ten times. The V gene is TRBV7-2, the J gene TRBJ2-7, with a weak D call TRBD1 (5 bases). Germline V lookup: CDR1 SGHTA, CDR2 FQGNSA. This CDR3 comprises 14 residues. V was shortened by 5 bases and J by 7 bases, with 18 bases between the two germline ends. CDR3 DNA: TGTGCCAGCAGCCGTGGGGCGCCAACCTGGGAGCAGTACTTC. Amino acid sequence: CASSRGAPTWEQYF. The variable domain in full, completed from reference TRBV7-2 and TRBJ2-7, reads GAGVSQSPSNKVTEKGKDVELRCDPISGHTALYWYRQSLGQGLEFLIYFQGNSAPDKSGLPSDRFSAERTGGSVSTLTIQRTQQEDSAVYLCASSRGAPTWEQYFGPGTRLTVT.

The chain couples TRBV7-3 to TRBJ2-1; D is unclear. The V gene lost 4 bases and the J gene lost 9 bases, with 16 bases spanning the gap. The germline V gene encodes CDR1 SGHTA and CDR2 FQGTGA. This CDR3 comprises 14 residues. The CDR3 protein is CASSSDPRVGEQFF. Here the CDR3 DNA reads TGTGCCAGCAGCTCCGACCCAAGAGTGGGTGAGCAGTTCTTC.

In this sample, this clonotype turned up a few times. The V and J genes are TRBV20-1 and TRBJ2-7, with 7 bases identical to TRBD1. Losses at the gene ends were 0 bases for V and 1 base for J; bases not matched to a gene: 15. Germline V gene data show CDR1 as DFQATT and CDR2 as SNEGSKA (reference sequence). The CDR3 spans 18 residues. CDR3 DNA sequence: TGCAGTGCTAGAGATCTCGGAGAAACAGGGGTTGTTTCCTACGAGCAGTACTTC. Its protein is CSARDLGETGVVSYEQYF.

In its sample, this clonotype was seen a few times. The V gene is TRBV10-3, the J gene TRBJ2-7; 8 bases line up with TRBD2. The ends lost 0 bases at V and 1 base at J; junction bases unmatched: 2. CDR1 is ENHRY and CDR2 is SYGVKD in the germline V gene. The CDR3 has 15 residues. The CDR3 here is CAISESIAGSYEQYF. The CDR3, as DNA: TGTGCCATCAGTGAGTCGATAGCGGGATCCTACGAGCAGTACTTC.

This clonotype was observed at least ten times. The CDR3 protein is CASSRRSNYGYTF. The CDR3, as DNA: TGTGCCAGCAGCCGCAGGAGTAACTATGGCTACACCTTC. The chain links TRBV13 to TRBJ1-2; D call uncertain. Germline CDR1 is PRHDT and CDR2 is FYEKMQ (reference sequence). The CDR3 has 13 amino acids. The germline V and J ends were trimmed by 5 bases and 1 base, with 8 bases remaining between them.

This clonotype was counted at least ten times. The chain couples TRBV15 to TRBJ2-5; TRBD1 agrees at 7 bases. The germline V gene has CDR1 LNHNV and CDR2 YYDKDF (reference sequence). V dropped 4 bases and J dropped 4; count of bases not matched to a gene: 9. This CDR3 is built from 15 residues. CDR3 protein: CATSTQGQIGETQYF. CDR3 bases: TGTGCCACCAGCACCCAGGGACAGATCGGAGAGACCCAGTACTTC.

In its sample, this clonotype was seen many times. This chain connects TRBV5-1 to TRBJ1-1; the match to TRBD1 covers 9 bases. V trimming: 5 bases; J trimming: 4 bases; junction bases outside the gene matches: 6. Germline V gives CDR1 SGHRS, CDR2 YFSETQ. The CDR3 length is 14 residues. The chain's CDR3 is CASRNDRGATEAFF. DNA for the CDR3: TGCGCCAGCAGAAATGACAGGGGGGCCACTGAAGCTTTCTTT.

The chain is built from TRBV11-2 and TRBJ2-7; D remains unclear. Germline V gene lookup returns CDR1 SGHAT and CDR2 FQNNGV. The germline V and J ends were trimmed by 3 bases and 0 bases, with 6 bases remaining between them. This CDR3 spans 13 amino acids. For the CDR3, the DNA is TGTGCCAGCAGCTTCCTGGACTCCTACGAGCAGTACTTC. Translation: CASSFLDSYEQYF.

This clonotype has at least ten counts. CDR3 in amino acids: CASLRSLPYNEQFF. CDR3 sequence (DNA): TGTGCCAGCTTAAGGTCCTTGCCCTACAATGAGCAGTTCTTC. The rearrangement uses TRBV12-3 or TRBV12-4 and TRBJ2-1; D is unresolved. V lost 8 bases, J lost 2 bases, and 13 bases lay in between. The CDR3 runs 14 residues.

J is TRBJ2-1 and V is TRBV20-1; TRBD2 matches at 9 bases. This CDR3 has 14 residues. Germline V lookup: CDR1 DFQATT, CDR2 SNEGSKA (reference sequence). With 3 bases clipped from V and 8 bases from J, the junction kept 8 bases outside the gene matches. The CDR3 protein is CSASNAGGPDEQFF. The CDR3 coding sequence is TGCAGTGCTAGTAACGCGGGAGGGCCTGATGAGCAGTTCTTC.

This sequence joins TRBV9 and TRBJ1-6; a weak D match, TRBD1 (5 bases). Germline loops: CDR1 SGDLS, CDR2 YYNGEE. This CDR3 spans 14 amino acids. The germline V and J ends were trimmed by 4 bases and 13 bases, with 18 bases remaining between them. The CDR3 bases are TGTGCCAGCAGCCCGGGGGACGGGACTCTTCCCCTCCACTTT. This codes for CASSPGDGTLPLHF.

The table lists this clonotype with many counts. One junction end disagrees with the germline gene, perhaps due to a read error. The rearrangement uses TRBV15 and TRBJ2-3; D gene ambiguous. The CDR3 covers 9 residues. Germline values: CDR1 LNHNV, CDR2 YYDKDF (reference sequence). CDR3 DNA sequence: TGTGCCACCCCGGGCCCACGAGGTTTT. Encoded protein: CATPGPRGF.

This clonotype was picked up a small number of times. J is TRBJ1-1 and V is TRBV6-1, with 8 bases aligning to TRBD1. Trimming removed 7 bases from V and 1 base from J; junction bases left unmatched: 5. This CDR3 contains 14 residues. Looked up from germline, CDR1 is MNHNS and CDR2 is SASEGT. The CDR3 region has the DNA TGTGCCAGCATGAGACAGGGGAGGAACACTGAAGCTTTCTTT. Amino acids: CASMRQGRNTEAFF.

V and J are TRBV11-1 and TRBJ2-1; 7 bases map to TRBD2. CDR3 size: 18 residues. V trimming: 7 bases; J trimming: 7 bases; junction bases outside the gene matches: 22. From germline, CDR1 is SGHAT and CDR2 FQDESV (reference sequence). CDR3 DNA: TGTGCCAGCAACCCGCCACCCATTGTCGGGGGGTCCTCTAATGAGCAGTTCTTC. It encodes CASNPPPIVGGSSNEQFF.

In this sample, this clonotype turned up many times. The J gene is TRBJ2-7, the V gene TRBV12-3 or TRBV12-4; 10 bases are shared with TRBD2. The CDR3 has 16 residues. V shed 4 bases, J shed 2 bases, and the junction held 8 bases outside the gene matches. DNA for the CDR3: TGTGCCAGCAGTTCCCGGACTAGCGGAAACGCCTACGAGCAGTACTTC. Translating gives CASSSRTSGNAYEQYF.

The rearrangement links TRBV5-1 to TRBJ1-2; the D is unclear. Trimming took 0 bases from V and 8 from J, leaving 5 bases between them. Germline loops: CDR1 SGHRS, CDR2 YFSETQ. This CDR3 has 11 residues. CDR3 coding DNA: TGCGCCAGCAGCTTGGACGGGGGCTACACCTTC. It translates to CASSLDGGYTF.

The rearrangement joins TRBV5-1 to TRBJ1-2; weak D call: TRBD1 (6 bases). The germline gives CDR1 SGHRS, CDR2 YFSETQ. The CDR3 has 16 amino acids. Trimming took off 0 bases at V and 4 bases at J, with 16 bases between the two ends. The chain's CDR3 is CASSLDGQGNGYGYTF. In nucleotides, the CDR3 is TGCGCCAGCAGCTTGGATGGGCAGGGGAACGGCTATGGCTACACCTTC.